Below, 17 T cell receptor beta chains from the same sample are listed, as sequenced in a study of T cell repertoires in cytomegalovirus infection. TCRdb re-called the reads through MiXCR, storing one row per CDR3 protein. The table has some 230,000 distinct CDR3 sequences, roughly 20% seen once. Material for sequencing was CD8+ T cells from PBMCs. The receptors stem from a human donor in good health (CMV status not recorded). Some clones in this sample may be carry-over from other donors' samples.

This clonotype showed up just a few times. Here the CDR3 reads CASSSPRVTSGMTDTQYF. In DNA, the CDR3 is TGTGCCAGCAGCTCCCCTCGGGTGACTAGCGGGATGACAGATACGCAGTATTTT. The chain couples TRBV7-9 to TRBJ2-3; TRBD2 matches at 11 bases. J was trimmed by 3 bases and V by 4 bases; bases with no gene match: 12. Germline lookup yields CDR1 SEHNR and CDR2 FQNEAQ (reference sequence). The CDR3 runs to 18 residues. The entire variable domain, with the rest obtained from reference TRBV7-9 and TRBJ2-3, is as follows: DTGVSQNPRHKITKRGQNVTFRCDPISEHNRLYWYRQTLGQGPEFLTYFQNEAQLEKSRLLSDRFSAERPKGSFSTLEIQRTEQGDSAMYLCASSSPRVTSGMTDTQYFGPGTRLTVL.

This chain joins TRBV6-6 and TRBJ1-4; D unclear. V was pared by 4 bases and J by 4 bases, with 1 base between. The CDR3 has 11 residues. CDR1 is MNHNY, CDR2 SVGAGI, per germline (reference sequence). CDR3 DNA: TGTGCCAGCAGTTTTAATGAAAAACTGTTTTTT. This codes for CASSFNEKLFF.

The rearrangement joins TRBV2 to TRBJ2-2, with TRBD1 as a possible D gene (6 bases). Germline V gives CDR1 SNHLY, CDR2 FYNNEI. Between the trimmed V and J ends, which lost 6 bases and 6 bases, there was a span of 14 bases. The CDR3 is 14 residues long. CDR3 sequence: CASSAPGVPGELFF. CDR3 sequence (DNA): TGTGCCAGCAGCGCCCCAGGGGTTCCCGGGGAGCTGTTTTTT.

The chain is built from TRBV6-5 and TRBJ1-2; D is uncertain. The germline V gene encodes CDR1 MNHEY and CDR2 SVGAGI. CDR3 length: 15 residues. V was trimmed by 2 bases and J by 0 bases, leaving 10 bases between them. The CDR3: CASSYGPYPNYGYTF. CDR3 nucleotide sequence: TGTGCCAGCAGTTACGGCCCTTATCCTAACTATGGCTACACCTTC.

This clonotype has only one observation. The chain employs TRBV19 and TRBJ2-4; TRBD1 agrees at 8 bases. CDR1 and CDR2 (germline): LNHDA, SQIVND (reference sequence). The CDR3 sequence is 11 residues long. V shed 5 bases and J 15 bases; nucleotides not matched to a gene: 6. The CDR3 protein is CASSAYRGTYF. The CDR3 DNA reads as TGTGCCAGTAGTGCCTACAGGGGGACGTACTTC. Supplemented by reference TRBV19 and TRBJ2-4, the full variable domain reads DGGITQSPKYLFRKEGQNVTLSCEQNLNHDAMYWYRQDPGQGLRLIYYSQIVNDFQKGDIAEGYSVSREKKESFPLTVTSAQKNPTAFYLCASSAYRGTYFGAGTRLSVL.

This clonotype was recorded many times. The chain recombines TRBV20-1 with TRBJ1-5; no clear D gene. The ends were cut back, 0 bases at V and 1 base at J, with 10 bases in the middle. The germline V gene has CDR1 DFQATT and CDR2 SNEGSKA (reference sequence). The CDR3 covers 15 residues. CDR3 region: CSARDSFGSNQPQHF. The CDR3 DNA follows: TGCAGTGCTAGAGATTCGTTTGGAAGCAATCAGCCCCAGCATTTT.

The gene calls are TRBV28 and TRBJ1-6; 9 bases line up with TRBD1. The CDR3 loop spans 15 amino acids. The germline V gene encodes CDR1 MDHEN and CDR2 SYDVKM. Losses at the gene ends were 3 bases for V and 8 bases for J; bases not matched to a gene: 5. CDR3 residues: CASSFYTGGYSPLHF. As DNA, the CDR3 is TGTGCCAGCAGTTTCTATACAGGGGGCTATTCACCCCTCCACTTT.

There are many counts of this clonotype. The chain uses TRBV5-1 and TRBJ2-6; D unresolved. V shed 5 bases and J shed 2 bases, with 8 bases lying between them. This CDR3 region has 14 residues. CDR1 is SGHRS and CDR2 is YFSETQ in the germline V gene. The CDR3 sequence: CASRKTPGANVLTF. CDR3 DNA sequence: TGCGCCAGCAGAAAGACTCCTGGGGCCAACGTCCTGACTTTC.

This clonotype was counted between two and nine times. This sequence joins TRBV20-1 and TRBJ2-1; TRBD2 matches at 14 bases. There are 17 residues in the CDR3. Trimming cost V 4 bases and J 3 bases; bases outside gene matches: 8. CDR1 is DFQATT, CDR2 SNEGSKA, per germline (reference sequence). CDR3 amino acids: CSATTGTSGGLYNEQFF. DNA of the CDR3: TGCAGTGCTACCACCGGGACTAGCGGGGGCCTCTACAATGAGCAGTTCTTC.

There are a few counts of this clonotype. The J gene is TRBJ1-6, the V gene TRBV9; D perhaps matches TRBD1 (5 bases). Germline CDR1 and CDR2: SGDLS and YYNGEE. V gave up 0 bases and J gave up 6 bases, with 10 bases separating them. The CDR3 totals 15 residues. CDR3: CASSVAAGSNSPLHF. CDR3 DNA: TGTGCCAGCAGCGTAGCCGCAGGGTCTAATTCACCCCTCCACTTT.

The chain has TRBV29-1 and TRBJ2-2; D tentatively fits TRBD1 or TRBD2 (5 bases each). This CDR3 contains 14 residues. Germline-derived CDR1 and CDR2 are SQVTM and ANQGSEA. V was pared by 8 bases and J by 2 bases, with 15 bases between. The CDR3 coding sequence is TGCAGCTCCGTAGGGGACGTCAACACCGGGGAGCTGTTTTTT. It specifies CSSVGDVNTGELFF.

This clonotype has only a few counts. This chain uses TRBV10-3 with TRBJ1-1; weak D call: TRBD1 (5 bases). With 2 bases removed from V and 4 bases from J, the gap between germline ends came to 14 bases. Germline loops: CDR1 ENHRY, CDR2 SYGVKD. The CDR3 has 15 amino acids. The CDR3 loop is CAISEVRDLGTEAFF. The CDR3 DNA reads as TGTGCCATCAGTGAGGTCCGGGACCTGGGCACTGAAGCTTTCTTT.

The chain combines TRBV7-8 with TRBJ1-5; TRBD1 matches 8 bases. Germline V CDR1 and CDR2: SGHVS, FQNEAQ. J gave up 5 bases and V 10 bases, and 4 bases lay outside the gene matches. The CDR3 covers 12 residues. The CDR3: CANKQGDQPQHF. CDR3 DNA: TGTGCCAACAAACAGGGGGATCAGCCCCAGCATTTT. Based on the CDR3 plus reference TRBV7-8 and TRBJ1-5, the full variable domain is GAGVSQSPRYKVAKRGQDVALRCDPISGHVSLFWYQQALGQGPEFLTYFQNEAQLDKSGLPSDRFFAERPEGSVSTLKIQRTQQEDSAVYLCANKQGDQPQHFGDGTRLSIL.

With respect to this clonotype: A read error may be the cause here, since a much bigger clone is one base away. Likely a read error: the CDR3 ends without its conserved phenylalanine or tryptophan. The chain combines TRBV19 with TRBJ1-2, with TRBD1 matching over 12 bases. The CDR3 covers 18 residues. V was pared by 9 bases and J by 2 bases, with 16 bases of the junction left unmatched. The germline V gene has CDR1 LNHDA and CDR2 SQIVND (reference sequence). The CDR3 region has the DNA TGTGCCAGAACGCTTTCCGGGACAGGGGGCGCCATAAACTATGGCTACACCTTA. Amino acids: CARTLSGTGGAINYGYTL.

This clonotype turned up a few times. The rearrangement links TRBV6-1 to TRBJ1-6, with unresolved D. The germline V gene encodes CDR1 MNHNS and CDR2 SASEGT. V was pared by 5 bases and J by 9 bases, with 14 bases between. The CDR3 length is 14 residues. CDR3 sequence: CASSPLAGGSPLHF. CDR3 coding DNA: TGTGCCAGCAGTCCTTTGGCAGGTGGTTCACCCCTCCACTTT.

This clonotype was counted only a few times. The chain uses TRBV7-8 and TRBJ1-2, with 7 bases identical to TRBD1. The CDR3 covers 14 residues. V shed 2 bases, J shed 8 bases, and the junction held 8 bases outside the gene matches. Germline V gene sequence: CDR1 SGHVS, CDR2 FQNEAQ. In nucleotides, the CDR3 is TGTGCCAGCAGCTTAACCGGGGACAGTTACGGCTACACCTTC. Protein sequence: CASSLTGDSYGYTF.

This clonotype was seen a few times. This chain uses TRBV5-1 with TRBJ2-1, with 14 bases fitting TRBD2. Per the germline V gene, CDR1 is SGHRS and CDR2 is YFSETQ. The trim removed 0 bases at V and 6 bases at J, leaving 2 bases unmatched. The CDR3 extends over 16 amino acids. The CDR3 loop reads CASSLAGLAGGNEQFF. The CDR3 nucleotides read TGCGCCAGCAGCTTGGCCGGACTAGCGGGGGGCAATGAGCAGTTCTTC.